This record concerns one TCR beta chain sequence. The CDR3 is made up of 16 amino acids. Trimming pared 4 bases from V and 1 base from J, leaving 13 bases between. In germline, CDR1 is MGHRA, CDR2 YSYEKL. This sample is part of a study of high-grade serous ovarian cancer treatment subgroups. Clones were sequenced by immunoSEQ multiplex PCR, and TCRdb holds only the in-frame ones, with some missing. The sample records about 6,600 clones, 79% being singletons. Tumor tissue was taken before any definitive surgery or chemotherapy was given. The rearrangement joins TRBV4-1 to TRBJ2-2; D tentatively fits TRBD1 or TRBD2 (5 bases each). Input material: tumor tissue. The TCR sequence derives from a human donor with high-grade serous ovarian cancer. In nucleotides, the CDR3 is TGCGCCAGCAGCCCCTCTTCTGGGGGGAACACCGGGGAGCTGTTTTTT. As protein: CASSPSSGGNTGELFF.